This T cell receptor (beta chain) derives from a study of blood T cell repertoires in COVID-19. Study details: T cells, B-cell-depleted T cells, or PBMCs provided the cDNA or gDNA that served as material.

In the original processing: Amplifying reference gene primers gave estimates of nucleated cell counts. The protocol was immunoSEQ multiplex PCR, while the TCRdb copy is restricted to in-frame clones and leaves out a portion. V and J calls and clone size follow that table, whereas D and trimming were derived from the DNA. Among a few hundred thousand clones, roughly 84% were seen once, and the ten largest hold 0.75% to 0.95%. Followed longitudinally, the Seattle patients had been enrolled during active infection. The length of the CDR3 is 14 residues. Germline V CDR1 and CDR2: SGHDT, YYEEEE. The trim removed 3 bases at V and 8 bases at J, leaving 8 bases unmatched.

This sequence was found in a human donor with COVID-19, enrolled during active disease. The donor label of this sample is uncertain. Sequencing was done on a sample of peripheral blood. This rearrangement joins TRBV5-6 to TRBJ2-1, with 7 bases that match TRBD1. The CDR3 region has the DNA TGTGCCAGCAGCTGGGACCTTACAGGGGATGAGCAGTTCTTC. Amino acids: CASSWDLTGDEQFF.